This T cell receptor (beta chain) was identified in a study of blood T cell repertoires in COVID-19. Generated by immunoSEQ multiplex PCR, the TCRdb table keeps only in-frame clones and is missing some. The table records 270,000 or so clones, about 89% of them present only once. The CDR3 is made up of 13 amino acids. The germline gives CDR1 MDHEN, CDR2 SYDVKM. The V end was cut by 3 bases, the J end by 2 bases, with 5 bases between. This receptor was taken from a middle-aged man with active or convalescent COVID-19. The sequenced sample consisted of peripheral blood. This chain links TRBV28 with TRBJ1-5; D not certain. The CDR3 region is CASSLLGNQPQHF. The CDR3 DNA reads as TGTGCCAGCAGTTTGTTAGGCAATCAGCCCCAGCATTTT.